Following are 25 T cell receptor beta chains from one sample sequenced in a study of early T cells in non-severe SARS-CoV-2 infection. TCRdb reprocessed the 5' RACE reads with MiXCR, giving one entry per CDR3 protein. Among tens of thousands of distinct CDR3 sequences listed, roughly 8.7% were seen once. The material sequenced was whole blood, taken at baseline. Receptor source: an adult who was a healthcare worker with PCR-confirmed SARS-CoV-2 infection or an uninfected control (not recorded which).

The rearrangement joins TRBV12-3 or TRBV12-4 to TRBJ1-2; no clear D gene. The CDR3 length is 13 residues. V was cut by 3 bases and J by 4 bases, with 9 bases left in between. The CDR3 is CASSLDGIYGYTF. The CDR3 region has the DNA TGTGCCAGCAGTTTGGACGGGATCTATGGCTACACCTTC.

The sample holds a few counts of this clonotype. This rearrangement joins TRBV5-1 to TRBJ2-5, with a tentative D call TRBD2 (5 bases). The CDR3 runs to 16 residues. Germline CDR1 is SGHRS and CDR2 is YFSETQ. V dropped 2 bases and J dropped 4 bases, with 18 bases sitting between them. As DNA, the CDR3 is TGCGCCAGCAGCTTTAGAGGGAGCTCTCAAGGAGAGACCCAGTACTTC. This codes for CASSFRGSSQGETQYF.

At least ten counts were recorded for this clonotype. The chain is built from TRBV20-1 and TRBJ1-6; unclear D gene. Trimming pared 3 bases from V and 9 bases from J, leaving 12 bases between. Looked up from germline, CDR1 is DFQATT and CDR2 is SNEGSKA (reference sequence). The CDR3 length is 13 residues. CDR3 DNA: TGCAGTGCTAGGGAGAGGAGGTTTTCACCCCTCCACTTT. Protein: CSARERRFSPLHF.

This clonotype showed up just a few times. The V gene is TRBV9, the J gene TRBJ2-5; 8 nucleotides align to TRBD1. The germline V gene has CDR1 SGDLS and CDR2 YYNGEE. The CDR3 has 14 amino acids. Losses at the gene ends were 5 bases for V and 3 bases for J; bases not matched to a gene: 6. CDR3: CASSARTGKETQYF. The CDR3 nucleotides read TGTGCCAGCAGTGCCCGGACAGGGAAAGAGACCCAGTACTTC.

The chain employs TRBV5-1 and TRBJ2-4; 14 bases agree with TRBD2. CDR3 length: 16 residues. V shed 4 bases, J shed 5 bases, and the junction held 5 bases outside the gene matches. CDR1 is SGHRS and CDR2 is YFSETQ in the germline V gene. This CDR3 is CASSAGLAGDENIQYF. CDR3 nucleotides: TGCGCCAGCAGCGCGGGACTAGCGGGAGATGAAAACATTCAGTACTTC. Variable domain in full (rest from reference TRBV5-1 and TRBJ2-4): KAGVTQTPRYLIKTRGQQVTLSCSPISGHRSVSWYQQTPGQGLQFLFEYFSETQRNKGNFPGRFSGRQFSNSRSEMNVSTLELGDSALYLCASSAGLAGDENIQYFGAGTRLSVL.

The gene calls are TRBV4-1 and TRBJ1-2; D is perhaps TRBD1 (5 bases). Deletions cut 2 bases from V and 4 bases from J, with 14 bases between. Germline lookup yields CDR1 MGHRA and CDR2 YSYEKL. The CDR3 contains 15 residues. This CDR3 reads CASSQPSEGPYGYTF. The CDR3 region has the DNA TGCGCCAGCAGCCAACCGAGTGAGGGGCCCTATGGCTACACCTTC.

The CDR3 DNA sequence: TGCGCCAGCAGCCTTGGGCTTCGCCAAGACAATGAGCAGTTCTTC. Translation gives CASSLGLRQDNEQFF. J is TRBJ2-1 and V is TRBV5-1; no definite D call. Between the trimmed V and J ends, which lost 4 bases and 5 bases, there was a span of 16 bases. CDR3 length: 15 residues. CDR1 and CDR2 (germline): SGHRS, YFSETQ.

J is TRBJ2-5 and V is TRBV20-1; 11 bases map to TRBD2. The CDR3 extends over 15 amino acids. Losses at the gene ends were 3 bases for V and 6 bases for J; bases not matched to a gene: 9. Germline lookup yields CDR1 DFQATT and CDR2 SNEGSKA (reference sequence). The CDR3 loop is CSARGTSGKDKTQYF. The CDR3 DNA sequence: TGCAGTGCTAGGGGGACTAGCGGTAAAGATAAGACCCAGTACTTC.

This clonotype was recorded at least ten times. The rearrangement links TRBV20-1 to TRBJ2-1; 9 bases align to TRBD2. The germline V gene encodes CDR1 DFQATT and CDR2 SNEGSKA (reference sequence). J lost 4 bases, V lost 4 bases, and 5 bases had no gene match. CDR3 length: 14 amino acids. The CDR3 loop reads CSATSGMIYNEQFF. The CDR3 DNA sequence: TGCAGTGCTACTAGCGGGATGATTTACAATGAGCAGTTCTTC.

This clonotype occurred a few times. V usage is TRBV29-1 and J usage is TRBJ1-1; D is unresolved. Trimming pared 8 bases from V and 1 base from J, leaving 8 bases between. The germline gives CDR1 SQVTM, CDR2 ANQGSEA. CDR3 length: 11 amino acids. The CDR3 DNA is TGCAGCACAGAAAAGAACACTGAAGCTTTCTTT. Protein: CSTEKNTEAFF. Full variable domain (rest looked up from reference TRBV29-1 and TRBJ1-1): SAVISQKPSRDICQRGTSLTIQCQVDSQVTMMFWYRQQPGQSLTLIATANQGSEATYESGFVIDKFPISRPNLTFSTLTVSNMSPEDSSIYLCSTEKNTEAFFGQGTRLTVV.

This clonotype was observed at least ten times. V is TRBV6-5 and J is TRBJ2-7; 8 nucleotides match TRBD2. The CDR3 is 15 amino acids. V lost 5 bases, J lost 5 bases, and 11 bases stayed unmatched. Germline CDR1 is MNHEY and CDR2 is SVGAGI. CDR3 coding DNA: TGTGCCAGCAGTCCGGGGGGGGGCCTTTGGGACGAGCAGTACTTC. It translates to CASSPGGGLWDEQYF.

To note about this clonotype: This likely comes from a read error, as the CDR3 has no conserved phenylalanine or tryptophan at its end. The chain links TRBV12-3 or TRBV12-4 to TRBJ1-6, with D possibly matching TRBD1 (5 bases). The length of the CDR3 is 15 residues. V lost 0 bases and J 9 bases, leaving 12 bases between the germline ends. The CDR3 loop is CASSLASAGTSPLHY. CDR3 sequence (DNA): TGTGCCAGCAGTTTAGCGAGCGCAGGGACTTCACCCCTCCACTAT.

In this sample, this clonotype turned up many times. The chain recombines TRBV7-3 with TRBJ1-5; TRBD1 is a possible D gene (6 bases). Germline assignment: CDR1 SGHTA and CDR2 FQGTGA. The CDR3 extends over 15 amino acids. Trimming took off 1 base at V and 4 bases at J, with 11 bases between the two ends. CDR3 DNA: TGTGCCAGCAGCTTAATGGGGGGCAGAAATCAGCCCCAGCATTTT. Translating it yields CASSLMGGRNQPQHF.

This clonotype has a handful of counts. The rearrangement joins TRBV19 to TRBJ2-3; weak D call: TRBD2 (6 bases). This CDR3 contains 12 residues. In germline, CDR1 is LNHDA, CDR2 SQIVND (reference sequence). Trimming removed 9 bases from V and 4 bases from J, with 11 bases in between. The CDR3 bases are TGTGCCAGCTCCTGGGAGGCAGATACGCAGTATTTT. Its protein is CASSWEADTQYF.

This clonotype was seen repeatedly, ten times or more. The J gene is TRBJ2-5, the V gene TRBV2, with 8 bases matching TRBD2. J gave up 7 bases and V 6 bases, and 13 bases lay outside the gene matches. The CDR3 sequence is 15 residues long. Germline-derived CDR1 and CDR2 are SNHLY and FYNNEI. The CDR3 DNA reads TGTGCCAGCAGAGGAGTAGCGGGATCGCCCGGGACCCAGTACTTC. The encoded protein is CASRGVAGSPGTQYF.

The chain links TRBV12-3 or TRBV12-4 to TRBJ1-3; no clear D gene. V was cut by 4 bases and J by 0 bases, with 13 bases left in between. The CDR3 contains 16 residues. CDR3 bases: TGTGCCAGCAGTTCCTTCGGCAGTCACTCTGGAAACACCATATATTTT. Its protein is CASSSFGSHSGNTIYF.

The CDR3 region is CASTQGPGANYGYTF. The CDR3 DNA is TGTGCCAGCACCCAGGGGCCAGGAGCTAACTATGGCTACACCTTC. The chain couples TRBV6-2 or TRBV6-3 to TRBJ1-2, with a possible D match to TRBD1 (6 bases). The germline gives CDR1 MNHEY, CDR2 SVGEGT. The CDR3 spans 15 residues. Trimming left V 7 bases short and J 0 bases short, with 15 bases between.

This clonotype has more than one count but fewer than ten. The chain links TRBV6-5 to TRBJ2-5, with D maybe TRBD1 (6 bases). Trimming stripped 5 bases from V and 6 bases from J, with 13 bases between. The CDR3 runs 13 residues. Per the germline V gene, CDR1 is MNHEY and CDR2 is SVGAGI. CDR3 amino acids: CASSRQDVKTQYF. For the CDR3, the DNA is TGTGCCAGCAGTCGACAGGACGTGAAGACCCAGTACTTC.

In this sample, this clonotype turned up a few times. The gene calls are TRBV10-3 and TRBJ1-5, with unresolved D. The CDR3 has 13 amino acids. Trimming removed 8 bases at V and 11 bases at J, with 19 bases between. Looked up from germline, CDR1 is ENHRY and CDR2 is SYGVKD. CDR3 loop: CAISAGPGRTQHF. The CDR3 DNA reads as TGTGCCATCTCAGCCGGACCCGGCAGAACCCAGCATTTT.

The V call is TRBV29-1, the J call TRBJ2-7; unclear D gene. The V end lost 4 bases, the J end lost 4 bases, and 11 bases lay between the germline ends. This CDR3 contains 12 residues. The V gene's germline CDR1 is SQVTM and CDR2 ANQGSEA. CDR3 sequence (DNA): TGCAGCGTTGTTGTGGGGTCTTACGAGCAGTACTTC. Translating it yields CSVVVGSYEQYF.

The chain has TRBV7-2 and TRBJ2-3, with D perhaps being TRBD1 or TRBD2 (5 bases each). The length of the CDR3 is 16 residues. Germline lookup yields CDR1 SGHTA and CDR2 FQGNSA. Trimming cost V 4 bases and J 6 bases, with 20 bases left between them. The chain's CDR3 is CASSSHSGTLLDTQYF. The CDR3 DNA is TGTGCCAGCAGCTCTCACTCCGGGACGTTATTGGATACGCAGTATTTT.

This chain uses TRBV19 with TRBJ2-2; 8 nucleotides match TRBD1. This CDR3 is 13 amino acids long. Germline V gene lookup returns CDR1 LNHDA and CDR2 SQIVND (reference sequence). V shed 6 bases, J shed 4 bases, and the junction held 1 base outside the gene matches. The CDR3 is CASRGQGTGELFF. The CDR3 bases are TGTGCCAGTAGAGGACAGGGCACCGGGGAGCTGTTTTTT.

The genes are TRBV7-2 and TRBJ2-4; 8 nucleotides align to TRBD2. Looked up from germline, CDR1 is SGHTA and CDR2 is FQGNSA. The V segment lost 4 bases and the J segment 4 bases; nucleotides outside the gene matches: 15. This CDR3 has 18 residues. The chain's CDR3 is CASSSPSGPAWGKNIQYF. CDR3 in DNA: TGTGCCAGCAGCTCCCCTAGCGGGCCCGCTTGGGGGAAAAACATTCAGTACTTC.

This clonotype was picked up many times. The chain combines TRBV18 with TRBJ1-4; possibly TRBD1 for D (5 bases). This CDR3 has 14 amino acids. Germline V lookup: CDR1 KGHSH, CDR2 LQKENI. V was trimmed by 3 bases and J by 7 bases, leaving 12 bases between them. CDR3 sequence: CASSPGQGGEKLFF. As DNA, the CDR3 is TGTGCCAGCTCACCCGGGCAGGGAGGTGAAAAACTGTTTTTT.

This clonotype was picked up many times. The CDR3 nucleotides read TGTGCCAGCAGTTACGCGGGACAGGGGTCTAGGGGGGAGCTGTTTTTT. Residues: CASSYAGQGSRGELFF. J is TRBJ2-2 and V is TRBV12-3 or TRBV12-4, with 10 nucleotides matching TRBD1. J gave up 8 bases and V 4 bases, and 10 bases lay outside the gene matches. The CDR3 is made up of 16 amino acids.